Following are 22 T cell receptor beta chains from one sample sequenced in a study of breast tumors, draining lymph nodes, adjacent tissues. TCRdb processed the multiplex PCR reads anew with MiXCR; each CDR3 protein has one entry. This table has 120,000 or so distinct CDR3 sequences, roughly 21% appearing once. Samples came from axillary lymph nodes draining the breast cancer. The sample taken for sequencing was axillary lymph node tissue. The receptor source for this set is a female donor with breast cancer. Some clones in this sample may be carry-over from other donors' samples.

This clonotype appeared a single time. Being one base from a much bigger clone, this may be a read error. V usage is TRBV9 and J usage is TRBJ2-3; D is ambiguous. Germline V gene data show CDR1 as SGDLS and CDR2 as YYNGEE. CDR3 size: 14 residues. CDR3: CAGSVAWGTDTQYF. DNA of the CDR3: TGTGCCGGCAGCGTTGCTTGGGGAACAGATACGCAGTATTTT.

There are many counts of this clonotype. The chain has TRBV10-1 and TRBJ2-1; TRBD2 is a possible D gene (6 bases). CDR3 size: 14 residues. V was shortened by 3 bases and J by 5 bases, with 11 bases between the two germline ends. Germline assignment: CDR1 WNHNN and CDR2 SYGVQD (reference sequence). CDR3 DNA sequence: TGCGCCAGCAGTGACCGGGAGCGCGACAATGAGCAGTTCTTC. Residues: CASSDRERDNEQFF.

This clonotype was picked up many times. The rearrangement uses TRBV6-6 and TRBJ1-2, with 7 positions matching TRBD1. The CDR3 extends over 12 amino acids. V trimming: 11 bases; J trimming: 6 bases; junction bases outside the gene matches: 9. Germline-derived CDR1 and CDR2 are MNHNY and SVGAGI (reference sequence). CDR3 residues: CASKGAGDGYTF. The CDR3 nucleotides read TGTGCCTCCAAGGGGGCAGGGGATGGCTACACCTTC.

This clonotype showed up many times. DNA for the CDR3: TGTGCCAGCAGCTTCCTGGGAAACACCATATATTTT. Protein product: CASSFLGNTIYF. The chain joins TRBV7-8 to TRBJ1-3; D is unresolved. The CDR3 spans 12 residues. Per the germline V gene, CDR1 is SGHVS and CDR2 is FQNEAQ. With 3 bases removed from V and 4 bases from J, the gap between germline ends came to 4 bases. The complete variable domain, with remaining parts taken from reference TRBV7-8 and TRBJ1-3, reads GAGVSQSPRYKVAKRGQDVALRCDPISGHVSLFWYQQALGQGPEFLTYFQNEAQLDKSGLPSDRFFAERPEGSVSTLKIQRTQQEDSAVYLCASSFLGNTIYFGEGSWLTVV.

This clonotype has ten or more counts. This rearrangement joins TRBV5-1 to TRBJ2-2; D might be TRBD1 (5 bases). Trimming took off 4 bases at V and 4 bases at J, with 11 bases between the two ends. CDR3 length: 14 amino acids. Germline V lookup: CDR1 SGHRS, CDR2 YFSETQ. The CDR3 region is CASSVDTFTGELFF. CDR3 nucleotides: TGCGCCAGCAGCGTGGACACTTTCACCGGGGAGCTGTTTTTT.

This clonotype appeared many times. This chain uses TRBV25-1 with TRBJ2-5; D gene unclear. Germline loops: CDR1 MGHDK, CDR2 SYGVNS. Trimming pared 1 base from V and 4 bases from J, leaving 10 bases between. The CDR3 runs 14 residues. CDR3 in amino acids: CASSEWTTGETQYF. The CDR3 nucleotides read TGTGCCAGCAGTGAATGGACCACGGGAGAGACCCAGTACTTC.

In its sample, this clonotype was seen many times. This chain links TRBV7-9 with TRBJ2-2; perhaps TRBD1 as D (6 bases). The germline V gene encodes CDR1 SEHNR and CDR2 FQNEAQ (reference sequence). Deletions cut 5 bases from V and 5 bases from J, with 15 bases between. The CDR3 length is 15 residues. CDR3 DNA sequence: TGTGCCAGCAGCCAGACCAGGGGCTCGACCGGGGAGCTGTTTTTT. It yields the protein CASSQTRGSTGELFF.

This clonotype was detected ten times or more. CDR3 region: CSASVGLAGHNEQFF. CDR3 sequence (DNA): TGCAGTGCTAGTGTGGGACTAGCGGGGCACAATGAGCAGTTCTTC. V and J are TRBV20-1 and TRBJ2-1, with 13 nucleotides matching TRBD2. This CDR3 comprises 15 residues. The V gene end was trimmed by 3 bases and the J gene end by 5 bases; junction bases not matched to a gene: 4. Germline-derived CDR1 and CDR2 are DFQATT and SNEGSKA (reference sequence).

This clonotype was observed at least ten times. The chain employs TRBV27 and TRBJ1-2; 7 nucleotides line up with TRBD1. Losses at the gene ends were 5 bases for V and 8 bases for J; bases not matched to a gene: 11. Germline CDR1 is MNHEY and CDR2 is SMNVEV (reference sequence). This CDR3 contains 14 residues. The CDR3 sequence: CASSMGQYQGGYTF. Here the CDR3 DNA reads TGTGCCAGCAGTATGGGACAGTACCAAGGCGGCTACACCTTC.

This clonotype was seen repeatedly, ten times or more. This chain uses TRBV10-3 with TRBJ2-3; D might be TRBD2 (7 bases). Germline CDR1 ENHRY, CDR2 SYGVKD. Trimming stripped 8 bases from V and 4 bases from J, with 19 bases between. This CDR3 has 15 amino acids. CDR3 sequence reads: CAISNRGGVADTQYF. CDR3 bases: TGTGCCATCTCAAACCGAGGGGGGGTGGCAGATACGCAGTATTTT.

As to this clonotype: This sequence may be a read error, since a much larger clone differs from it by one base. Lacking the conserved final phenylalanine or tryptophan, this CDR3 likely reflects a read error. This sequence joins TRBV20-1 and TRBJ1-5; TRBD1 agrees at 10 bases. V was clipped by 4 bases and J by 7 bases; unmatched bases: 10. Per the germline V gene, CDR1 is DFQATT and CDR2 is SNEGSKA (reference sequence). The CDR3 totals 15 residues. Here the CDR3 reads CSATETGGAGQPQHS. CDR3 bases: TGCAGTGCTACCGAGACAGGGGGCGCTGGACAGCCCCAGCATTCT.

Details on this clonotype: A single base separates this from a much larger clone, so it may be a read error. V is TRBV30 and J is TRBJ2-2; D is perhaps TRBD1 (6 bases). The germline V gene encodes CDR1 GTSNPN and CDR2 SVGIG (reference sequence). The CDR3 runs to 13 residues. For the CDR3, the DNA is TGTGCCTGCAGTGTAAACAGGGACGGGGAGCTGTTTTTT. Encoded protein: CACSVNRDGELFF.

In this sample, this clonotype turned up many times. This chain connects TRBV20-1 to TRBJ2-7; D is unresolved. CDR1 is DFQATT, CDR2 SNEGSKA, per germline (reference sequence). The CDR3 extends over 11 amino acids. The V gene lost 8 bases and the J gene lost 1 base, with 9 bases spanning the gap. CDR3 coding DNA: TGCAGTTCAAGGGAATCCTACGAGCAGTACTTC. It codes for CSSRESYEQYF.

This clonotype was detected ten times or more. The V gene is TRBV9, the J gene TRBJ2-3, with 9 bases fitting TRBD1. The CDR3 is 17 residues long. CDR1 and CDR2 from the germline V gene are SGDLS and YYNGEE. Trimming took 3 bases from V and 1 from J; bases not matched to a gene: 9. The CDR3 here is CASSATTGGAGTDTQYF. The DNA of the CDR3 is TGTGCCAGCAGCGCAACTACAGGGGGCGCAGGCACAGATACGCAGTATTTT.

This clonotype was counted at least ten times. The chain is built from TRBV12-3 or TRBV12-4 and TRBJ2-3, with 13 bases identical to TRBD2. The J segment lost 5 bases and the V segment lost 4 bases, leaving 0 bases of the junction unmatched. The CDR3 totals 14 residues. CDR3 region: CASSWTSGRDTQYF. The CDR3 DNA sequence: TGTGCCAGCAGTTGGACTAGCGGGAGAGATACGCAGTATTTT.

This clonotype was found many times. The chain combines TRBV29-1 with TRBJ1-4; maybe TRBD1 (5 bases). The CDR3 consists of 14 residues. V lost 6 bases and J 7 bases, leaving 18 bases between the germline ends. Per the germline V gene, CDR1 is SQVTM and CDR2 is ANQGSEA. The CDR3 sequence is CSVRLGETGEKLFF. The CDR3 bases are TGCAGCGTACGCTTGGGGGAAACGGGTGAAAAACTGTTTTTT.

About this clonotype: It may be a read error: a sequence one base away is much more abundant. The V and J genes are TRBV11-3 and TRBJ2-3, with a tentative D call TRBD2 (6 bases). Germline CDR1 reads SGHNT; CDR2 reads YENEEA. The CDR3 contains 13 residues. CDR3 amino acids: CASSLVAADTLYF. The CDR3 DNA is TGTGCCAGCAGCTTAGTAGCGGCAGATACGCTGTATTTT.

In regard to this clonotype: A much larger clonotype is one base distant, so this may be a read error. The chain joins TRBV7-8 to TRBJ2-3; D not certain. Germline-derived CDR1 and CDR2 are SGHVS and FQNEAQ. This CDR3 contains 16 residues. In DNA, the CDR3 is TGTGCCAGCAGCCCCCTCTGGTTACCCGTTACAGATGCGCAGTATTTT. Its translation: CASSPLWLPVTDAQYF.

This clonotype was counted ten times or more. The CDR3 DNA reads as TGTGCCAGCAGCCGCGGGACTAGCGGGCGGTACGAGCAGTACTTC. Protein: CASSRGTSGRYEQYF. V usage is TRBV11-2 and J usage is TRBJ2-7; 12 nucleotides line up with TRBD2. The germline CDR1 and CDR2 sequences are SGHAT and FQNNGV. The V and J ends lost 5 bases and 4 bases, in that order; junction bases with no gene match: 6. The CDR3 totals 15 residues.

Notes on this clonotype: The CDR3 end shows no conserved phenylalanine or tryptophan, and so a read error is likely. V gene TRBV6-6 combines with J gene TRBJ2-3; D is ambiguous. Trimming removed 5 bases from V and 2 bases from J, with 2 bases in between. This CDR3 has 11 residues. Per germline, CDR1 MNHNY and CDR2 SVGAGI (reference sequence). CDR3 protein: CASSLTDTQYL. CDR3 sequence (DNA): TGTGCCAGCAGTCTCACAGATACGCAGTATTTA.

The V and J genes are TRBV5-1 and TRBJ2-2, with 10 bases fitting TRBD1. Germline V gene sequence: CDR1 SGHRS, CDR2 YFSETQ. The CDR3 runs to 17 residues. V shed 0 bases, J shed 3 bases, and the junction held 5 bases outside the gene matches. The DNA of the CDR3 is TGCGCCAGCAGCTTGGGCGGGACAGGGGAGGACACCGGGGAGCTGTTTTTT. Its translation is CASSLGGTGEDTGELFF. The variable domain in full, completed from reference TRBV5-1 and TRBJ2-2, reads KAGVTQTPRYLIKTRGQQVTLSCSPISGHRSVSWYQQTPGQGLQFLFEYFSETQRNKGNFPGRFSGRQFSNSRSEMNVSTLELGDSALYLCASSLGGTGEDTGELFFGEGSRLTVL.

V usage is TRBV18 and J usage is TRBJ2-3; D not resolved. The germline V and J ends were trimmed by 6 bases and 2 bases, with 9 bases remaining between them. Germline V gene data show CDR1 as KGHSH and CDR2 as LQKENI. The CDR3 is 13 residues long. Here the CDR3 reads CASSPSLTDTQYF. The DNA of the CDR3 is TGTGCCAGCTCCCCGTCCCTCACAGATACGCAGTATTTT.